The entry that follows covers one T cell receptor beta chain sequence. Its antigen is not yet known. No base quality information exists; no much larger clone differs at one position. In the prospective study, participants were about 18 to 95 years old, resided in about 25 geographic areas of the United States, and were enrolled through a virtual design. In the prospective study, cohorts were assigned on the basis of participant-reported clinical history obtained from a screening survey and a study questionnaire. Recovered participants in ImmuneRACE Cohort 3 were defined by two consecutive negative NP/OP PCR tests, clearance by a healthcare professional, or resolution of symptoms. In the prospective study, mobile phlebotomists collected whole blood, serum and a nasopharyngeal or oropharyngeal swab from each participant. Over a roughly 2-month period, participants in the prospective study had the option of providing additional blood draws and questionnaires. Before DNA extraction, prospective study blood samples were shipped either frozen or at room temperature.

This record comes from a study of blood T cell repertoires in COVID-19 (dated by TCRdb to 2019 to 2021). Study-level background: Samples covering the acute and convalescent phases of COVID-19 were provided by collaborators in the United States, Italy and Spain. The material from the prospective study consisted of cDNA or gDNA derived from T cells, B-cell-depleted T cells, or PBMCs. The dataset comprised deeply sampled blood TCRbeta repertoires from subjects exposed to, actively infected with, or recovered from COVID-19. The repertoires were made available in a free public database intended to serve as a resource for research on the immune response to SARS-CoV-2. Samples came from the ongoing ImmuneRACE study (first 160 participants) plus 1,254 subjects from 6 global collaborators. A de-identified subject ID, COVID-19 status, age in years and sex were almost always included in the sample metadata. HLA class I and class II types, where available, came from metadata supplied by the sample provider rather than from assay-based typing. Results and caveats for the whole study, not just this receptor: The quantity of clinical and demographic metadata differed by source and by participant and was supplied without curation.

TCRbeta CDR3 regions were amplified from genomic DNA using the immunoSEQ Assay, a bias-controlled multiplex PCR. The authors processed their data as follows. The number of nucleated cells in each sample was estimated from the amplification of reference gene primers within the assay. To quantify the absolute abundance of each unique TCRbeta CDR3 rearrangement, sequence reads were collapsed and filtered. For each sample, productive Simpson clonality was calculated by taking the square root of Simpson's diversity index across productive rearrangements. TCRdb retrieved this table from immuneACCESS and kept in-frame rearrangements only. Not all clones are present; in checked studies, unresolved V genes account for under half, and no reason is known for the remainder. Clone size and the V and J calls come from that table; the DNA yielded D and trimming. Recorded for this sample are just over 350,000 clones; roughly nine tenths of them occurred a single time. 3% of the sample is taken by the ten largest.

Spanning cysteine to phenylalanine, the CDR3 consists of 11 amino acids. The only DNA kept is the CDR3, 33 bases in frame from the first base. The CDR1 and CDR2 encoded by the germline V gene are SGHAT and FQNNGV. V lost 4 bases and J lost 7 bases; the stretch between them is 6 bases long. The sequenced sample was PBMCs or T cells enriched from blood (not recorded which). The receptor was isolated from a woman in her 30s who had recovered from COVID-19. The V and J genes are TRBV11-2 and TRBJ2-3, with no reliable assignment of the D segment. Here is the DNA: TGTGCCAGCAGCTCATCATATACGCAGTATTTT. It is translated as CASSSSYTQYF.